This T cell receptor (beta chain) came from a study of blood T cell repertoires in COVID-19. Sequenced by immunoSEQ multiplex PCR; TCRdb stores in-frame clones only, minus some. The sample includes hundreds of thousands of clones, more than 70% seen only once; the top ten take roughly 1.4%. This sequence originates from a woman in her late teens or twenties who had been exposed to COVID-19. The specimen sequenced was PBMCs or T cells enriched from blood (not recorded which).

CDR3 loop: CASSDRSYNEQFF. In nucleotides, the CDR3 is TGTGCCAGCAGTGACCGCTCCTACAATGAGCAGTTCTTC. This chain links TRBV6-4 with TRBJ2-1, with no clear D. The CDR3 has 13 residues. The V gene's germline CDR1 is MRHNA and CDR2 SNTAGT. Trimming took off 2 bases at V and 0 bases at J, with 2 bases between the two ends.